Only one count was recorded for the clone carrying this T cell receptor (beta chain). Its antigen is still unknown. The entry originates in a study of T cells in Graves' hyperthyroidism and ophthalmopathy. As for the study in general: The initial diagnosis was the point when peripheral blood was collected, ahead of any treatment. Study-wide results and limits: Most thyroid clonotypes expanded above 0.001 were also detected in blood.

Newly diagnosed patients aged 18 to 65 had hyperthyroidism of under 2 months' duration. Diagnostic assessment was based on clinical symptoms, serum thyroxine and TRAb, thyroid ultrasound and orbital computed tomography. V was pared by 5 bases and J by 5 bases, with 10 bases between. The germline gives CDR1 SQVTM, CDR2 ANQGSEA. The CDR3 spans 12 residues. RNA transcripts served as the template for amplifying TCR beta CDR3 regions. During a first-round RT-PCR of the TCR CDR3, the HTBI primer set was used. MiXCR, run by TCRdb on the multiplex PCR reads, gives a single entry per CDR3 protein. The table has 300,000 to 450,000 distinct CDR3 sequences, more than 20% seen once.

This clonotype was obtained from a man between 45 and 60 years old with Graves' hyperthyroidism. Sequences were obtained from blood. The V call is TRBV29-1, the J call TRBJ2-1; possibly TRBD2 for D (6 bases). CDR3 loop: CSVKLANNEQFF. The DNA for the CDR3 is TGCAGCGTTAAACTAGCCAACAATGAGCAGTTCTTC.